The rows below give T cell receptor beta chains drawn from one sample of a study of Graves' ophthalmopathy and Graves' hyperthyroidism. A single record per CDR3 protein comes from TCRdb applying MiXCR to the multiplex PCR reads. The sample lists some 400,000 distinct CDR3 sequences, about 18% seen once, with 1.6% in the top ten. Input material: peripheral blood. These receptors all come from a woman under 30 with Graves' ophthalmopathy. The CDR3 runs from the conserved cysteine through the conserved F or W.

cdr3_aa	v_call	j_call
CAISESGVPTPWTEAFF	TRBV10-3	TRBJ1-1
CASSRGTGRYGYTF	TRBV27	TRBJ1-2
CASSPPLGSAEAFF	TRBV7-9	TRBJ1-1
CASSFQGAQPQHF	TRBV7-2	TRBJ1-5
CSAILVNTGELFF	TRBV20-1	TRBJ2-2
CASSQGLDRVEQYF	TRBV16	TRBJ2-7
CASSYAMEYYEQYF	TRBV6-5	TRBJ2-7
CASSLDRAQIGNTIYF	TRBV11-2	TRBJ1-3
CASSFGQGVYNEQFF	TRBV12-3/TRBV12-4	TRBJ2-1
CASSFKGPGAEAFF	TRBV7-9	TRBJ1-1
CASSLARTGEQYF	TRBV7-8	TRBJ2-7
CASSQTGQGASGNTIYF	TRBV4-3	TRBJ1-3
CASSLSPGQDFSYEQYF	TRBV28	TRBJ2-7
CASSLTGTGVSPLHF	TRBV6-2/TRBV6-3	TRBJ1-6
CASSRESNQPQHF	TRBV6-5	TRBJ1-5
CASSPTLTGGAKTQYF	TRBV6-1	TRBJ2-5
CAMRHSANTGELFF	TRBV6-5	TRBJ2-2
CASSYKYPYEQYF	TRBV6-2/TRBV6-3	TRBJ2-7
CASSANMGVLF	TRBV28	TRBJ2-5
CASLGRGFDGYTF	TRBV27	TRBJ1-2
CAYYGASGGYEQYF	TRBV9	TRBJ2-7
CASSLRLSSYNSPLHF	TRBV11-2	TRBJ1-6
CASSPTASTEAFF	TRBV27	TRBJ1-1
CASSLAERADTQYF	TRBV12-3/TRBV12-4	TRBJ2-3
CASSEVSRGINRSNQPQHF	TRBV6-1	TRBJ1-5
CASSSSGQGRVWDFF	TRBV27	TRBJ1-1
CASSLSSEYTGELFF	TRBV12-3/TRBV12-4	TRBJ2-2
CATLDRVGSPLHF	TRBV28	TRBJ1-6
CASSFPGEYQETQYF	TRBV12-3/TRBV12-4	TRBJ2-5
CASSLGLLEQYF	TRBV7-2	TRBJ2-7
CASNRIRQGSGELFF	TRBV6-1	TRBJ2-2
CASSPIGVSNYGYTF	TRBV18	TRBJ1-2
CATKGRKGTEAFF	TRBV10-3	TRBJ1-1
CASSGGGSMNTEAFF	TRBV18	TRBJ1-1
CASMSDTNTEAFF	TRBV12-3/TRBV12-4	TRBJ1-1
CASYPSSDSSYEQYF	TRBV6-1	TRBJ2-7
CASSWTRTATYEQYF	TRBV11-2	TRBJ2-7
CASSPPIGVSYGYTF	TRBV18	TRBJ1-2
CASSGAGSSYEQYF	TRBV28	TRBJ2-7
CASIPRQGADQETQYF	TRBV6-1	TRBJ2-5
CASSEVVSYGYTF	TRBV6-1	TRBJ1-2
CASSPYSHEQYF	TRBV12-3/TRBV12-4	TRBJ2-7
CATSDSAVAYEQYF	TRBV24-1	TRBJ2-7
CSVAARGTEAFF	TRBV29-1	TRBJ1-1
CASSSQSGLAVSYEQYF	TRBV7-2	TRBJ2-7
CASSLEGTPNSPLHF	TRBV5-5	TRBJ1-6
CASSLGVGNTEAFF	TRBV11-2	TRBJ1-1
CSAPRQGAANYGYTF	TRBV20-1	TRBJ1-2
CASNPTVTFQQGPTYEQYF	TRBV2	TRBJ2-7
CASSIGESHNEQFF	TRBV19	TRBJ2-1